The present T cell receptor beta chain was sequenced within a study of cytomegalovirus exposure and HLA in healthy donors. Broader study findings: The study recorded around 160 TCR beta chains that were cytomegalovirus-associated.

Only in-frame clones appear in the TCRdb table, and some are missing; sequencing was by immunoSEQ multiplex PCR. The sample yields some 150,000 clones, around 83% seen once. With respect to this clone: Its specificity is not known.

After removal of 4 bases from V and 4 bases from J, the junction contained 4 bases not matched to a gene. Per the germline V gene, CDR1 is MNHEY and CDR2 is SMNVEV (reference sequence). CDR3 length: 14 amino acids. The source is a human donor in good health. The genes are TRBV27 and TRBJ1-3; TRBD1 agrees at 7 bases. The specimen was PBMCs. CDR3 protein: CASSSTGLGNTIYF. The CDR3 DNA is TGTGCCAGCAGTTCGACAGGGCTCGGAAACACCATATATTTT.